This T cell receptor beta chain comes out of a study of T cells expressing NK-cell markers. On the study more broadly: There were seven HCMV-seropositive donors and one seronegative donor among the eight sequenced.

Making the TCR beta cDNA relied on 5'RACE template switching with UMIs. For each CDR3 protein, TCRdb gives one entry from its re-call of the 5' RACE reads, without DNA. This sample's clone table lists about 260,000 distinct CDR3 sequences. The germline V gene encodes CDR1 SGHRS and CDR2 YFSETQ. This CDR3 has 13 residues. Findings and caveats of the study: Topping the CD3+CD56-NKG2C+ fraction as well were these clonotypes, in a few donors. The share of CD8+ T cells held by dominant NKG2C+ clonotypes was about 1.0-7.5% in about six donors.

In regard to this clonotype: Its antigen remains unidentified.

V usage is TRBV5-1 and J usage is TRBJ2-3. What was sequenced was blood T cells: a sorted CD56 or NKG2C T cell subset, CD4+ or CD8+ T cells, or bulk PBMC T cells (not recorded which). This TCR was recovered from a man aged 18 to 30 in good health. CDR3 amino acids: CASRVLDTDTQYF.